Listed below are T cell receptor beta chains from one sample, sequenced in a study of T cells in Graves' hyperthyroidism and ophthalmopathy. TCRdb reprocessed the multiplex PCR reads with MiXCR, giving one entry per CDR3 protein. The repertoire holds about 400,000 distinct CDR3 sequences, with 13% to 15% as singletons. The sequenced material came from blood. Source of these receptors: a woman aged 60-75 years with Graves' ophthalmopathy. Each CDR3 is given with its conserved first and last residue.

>TRBJ2-5|TRBV5-1
CASSYSSWTGGETQYF
>TRBJ1-5|TRBV2
CASSRQASNQPQHF
>TRBJ2-5|TRBV5-1
CASSLGLEETQYF
>TRBJ1-2|TRBV20-1
CSTSGSSGYTF
>TRBJ1-6|TRBV18
CASSPSGESPLHF
>TRBJ2-1|TRBV27
CASRGLAGGPGEQFF
>TRBJ2-7|TRBV6-1
CASRERWMASGRSEQYF
>TRBJ2-4|TRBV19
CTSSTTGGARNIQYF
>TRBJ2-1|TRBV24-1
CATSDLQGLVNEQFF
>TRBJ1-2|TRBV19
CASSRGPGHPHGYTF
>TRBJ1-2|TRBV28
CASVGTAYGYTF
>TRBJ2-1|TRBV24-1
CATSDPWGQFF
>TRBJ2-1|TRBV6-1
CASSFSSGRANNEQFF
>TRBJ1-6|TRBV11-3
CASSPEYNSPLHF
>TRBJ2-1|TRBV5-1
CASSLASLAGGPSYNEQFF
>TRBJ1-2|TRBV27
CASSWDGGDYGYTF
>TRBJ2-5|TRBV20-1
CRVKYRGTETQYF
>TRBJ2-7|TRBV11-2
CASSLDGLADLREQYF
>TRBJ2-2|TRBV6-1
CASSRTSGRADTGELFF
>TRBJ2-5|TRBV29-1
CSVEEETQYF
>TRBJ2-5|TRBV20-1
CSASGLLAGALGETQYF
>TRBJ2-7|TRBV27
CASSVGTGRAEQYF
>TRBJ1-4|TRBV5-1
CASSLGQGGFGEKLFF
>TRBJ2-7|TRBV6-2/TRBV6-3
CASSYVLAGAPNYEQYF
>TRBJ2-5|TRBV28
CASSSVLTGQAQYF
>TRBJ2-5|TRBV12-3/TRBV12-4
CASSYQWLDRSSQETQYF
>TRBJ2-1|TRBV5-1
CASSLEPRTLNEQFF
>TRBJ2-5|TRBV5-1
CASSGQGPQETQYF
>TRBJ2-2|TRBV5-1
CASSRAGGPGLFF
>TRBJ2-7|TRBV27
CASSLFASGRGEQYF
>TRBJ1-1|TRBV2
CASSEPKGADTEAFF
>TRBJ1-5|TRBV27
CASSSAGGAGQPQHF
>TRBJ2-7|TRBV10-3
CAISDRDTSYEQYF
>TRBJ2-7|TRBV30
CAWVWGEQYF
>TRBJ1-5|TRBV18
CASSPGGNQPQHF
>TRBJ2-4|TRBV15
CATSRDVHIQYF
>TRBJ1-5|TRBV27
CASSGGNERNQPQHF
>TRBJ1-5|TRBV19
CASRDQRGPQHF
>TRBJ2-1|TRBV9
CASSVTAGTGAYNEQFF
>TRBJ2-2|TRBV7-9
CASRGPGGRTGELFF
>TRBJ2-1|TRBV5-5
CASSRGDSGSAYNEQFF
>TRBJ1-1|TRBV19
CASNNRDMNTEAFF
>TRBJ2-1|TRBV20-1
CSASSRSARSYNEQFF
>TRBJ2-2|TRBV20-1
CSARDPGQGTGELFF
>TRBJ2-2|TRBV10-2
CASRRDYQDTGELFF
>TRBJ1-2|TRBV5-6
CASSSSGADYGYTF
>TRBJ2-3|TRBV11-2
CASSLGRLLTDTQYF
>TRBJ2-7|TRBV6-9
CASSLAGPPYEQYF
>TRBJ2-7|TRBV5-6
CASSLQRRPYEQYF
>TRBJ2-5|TRBV3-1
CASRRRDRLETQYF
>TRBJ1-4|TRBV28
CASSFPGQAEKLFF
>TRBJ2-3|TRBV30
CAWKSPAGGGGTQYF